Presented here are 2 T cell receptor beta chains from one specimen sequenced in a study of cytomegalovirus exposure and HLA in healthy donors. Use of 60 Vbeta and 13 Jbeta primers characterized the PCR. Libraries were prepared by immunoSEQ multiplex PCR; TCRdb keeps only in-frame clonotypes and omits some of them. The sample yields around 170,000 clones, 76% seen once. Sequenced input: PBMCs. The origin of the receptors is a man aged 18 to 30 in good health and CMV-seronegative.

The sample holds one count of this clone. V is TRBV30 and J is TRBJ2-1; a possible D gene is TRBD2 (6 bases). Germline V lookup: CDR1 GTSNPN, CDR2 SVGIG (reference sequence). V shed 8 bases and J shed 7 bases, with 24 bases lying between them. The CDR3 totals 15 residues. CDR3 residues: CAQSSGSRMVNEQFF. CDR3 nucleotides: TGTGCCCAGTCGTCCGGGAGTAGGATGGTAAATGAGCAGTTCTTC.

The chain has TRBV28 and TRBJ1-3; D is undetermined. The CDR3 contains 15 residues. The V end lost 5 bases, the J end lost 5 bases, and 16 bases lay between the germline ends. Germline values: CDR1 MDHEN, CDR2 SYDVKM. CDR3 DNA: TGTGCCAGCAGTCCCAGGTTCTTTAGGCGAAACACCATATATTTT. Translating it yields CASSPRFFRRNTIYF.